These 10 T cell receptor beta chains share one sample of origin, sequenced in a study of cytomegalovirus exposure and HLA in healthy donors (TCRdb year 2017). Receptor libraries were prepared by the immunoSEQ multiplex PCR assay. For the multiplex PCR, a mixture combining 60 forward primers for TCR Vbeta segments and 13 reverse primers for TCR Jbeta segments was used. This is the immuneACCESS table as TCRdb keeps it, with only in-frame sequences that have V and J called. A part of the clones is gone; compared with another copy, unresolved V genes explain less than half, and the rest is unexplained. The sample table shows 120,000 to 150,000 clones, and around 79% are seen once. 3% to 3.5% of the sample lies in the top ten. The specimen was PBMCs. These receptors were collected from a female donor in good health and CMV-seronegative.

The chain recombines TRBV5-1 with TRBJ2-2; no firm D call. This CDR3 has 15 amino acids. V was pared by 4 bases and J by 0 bases, with 10 bases between. Germline-derived CDR1 and CDR2 are SGHRS and YFSETQ. CDR3 loop: CASSGRTSNTGELFF. DNA for the CDR3: TGCGCCAGCAGCGGCCGCACCTCGAACACCGGGGAGCTGTTTTTT.

Worth noting for this clone: The junction and the germline gene differ at one end; a read error may be behind it. The chain employs TRBV7-9 and TRBJ2-5, with 8 bases aligning to TRBD2. Germline CDR1 SEHNR, CDR2 FQNEAQ (reference sequence). This CDR3 contains 17 residues. In DNA form, the CDR3 reads TGTTCCAGCAGCTTAGCGCTAGACAGCGGGGGCCGAGAGACCCAGTACTTC. This encodes CSSSLALDSGGRETQYF.

The chain has TRBV5-4 and TRBJ2-1; 14 positions agree with TRBD2. The germline V gene has CDR1 SGHNT and CDR2 YYREEE (reference sequence). Trimming took 3 bases from V and 6 from J; bases not matched to a gene: 5. CDR3 length: 16 residues. CDR3 region: CASSSPGLAGGNEQFF. DNA of the CDR3: TGTGCCAGCAGCTCACCCGGACTAGCGGGGGGCAATGAGCAGTTCTTC.

This sequence joins TRBV6-6 and TRBJ2-7, with TRBD2 matching 10 bases. Trimming removed 0 bases from V and 5 bases from J; junction bases left unmatched: 7. The CDR3 runs to 16 residues. Germline V gene data show CDR1 as MNHNY and CDR2 as SVGAGI (reference sequence). The CDR3: CASSYSKSSGRNEQYF. The CDR3 DNA reads as TGTGCCAGCAGTTACTCGAAGTCTAGCGGGAGAAACGAGCAGTACTTC.

The chain uses TRBV5-1 and TRBJ1-1; D not resolved. Germline V lookup: CDR1 SGHRS, CDR2 YFSETQ. This CDR3 has 14 amino acids. V gave up 0 bases and J gave up 2 bases, with 8 bases separating them. Here the CDR3 reads CASSLVLSNTEAFF. CDR3 DNA sequence: TGCGCCAGCAGCTTGGTCCTCAGTAACACTGAAGCTTTCTTT.

This chain joins TRBV7-2 and TRBJ2-3, with 7 bases identical to TRBD2. This CDR3 has 16 residues. The V and J ends lost 0 bases and 5 bases, in that order; junction bases with no gene match: 8. Germline V gene sequence: CDR1 SGHTA, CDR2 FQGNSA. This chain's CDR3 is CASSLALWGGRDTQYF. The CDR3 DNA follows: TGTGCCAGCAGCTTAGCCCTTTGGGGGGGGAGAGATACGCAGTATTTT.

The chain recombines TRBV30 with TRBJ1-4, with unresolved D. The V end was cut by 0 bases, the J end by 7 bases, with 9 bases between. The germline gives CDR1 GTSNPN, CDR2 SVGIG (reference sequence). The CDR3 is made up of 13 amino acids. The CDR3 bases are TGTGCCTGGAGTGTACATTTTACTGAAAAACTGTTTTTT. Amino acids: CAWSVHFTEKLFF.

The chain uses TRBV7-2 and TRBJ2-2; TRBD2 aligns across 10 bases. The CDR3 totals 17 residues. The J segment lost 5 bases and the V segment lost 1 base, leaving 7 bases of the junction unmatched. CDR1 and CDR2 from the germline V gene are SGHTA and FQGNSA. CDR3 nucleotides: TGTGCCAGCAGCTTAGAGCGACTAGCGGGCGCAACCGGGGAGCTGTTTTTT. As protein: CASSLERLAGATGELFF.

The chain joins TRBV11-3 to TRBJ2-7, with TRBD2 matching over 8 bases. The CDR3 sequence is 15 residues long. The germline gives CDR1 SGHNT, CDR2 YENEEA. The ends lost 5 bases at V and 2 bases at J; junction bases unmatched: 8. The CDR3 nucleotides are TGTGCCAGCAGCGCGGGGGGCGGGAGTACCTACGAGCAGTACTTC. This translates into CASSAGGGSTYEQYF.

The chain carries TRBV30 and TRBJ1-3; 7 bases agree with TRBD1. V was clipped by 5 bases and J by 2 bases; unmatched bases: 0. Germline loops: CDR1 GTSNPN, CDR2 SVGIG (reference sequence). This CDR3 has 12 residues. This CDR3 reads CAWQGAGNTIYF. The CDR3 nucleotides read TGTGCCTGGCAGGGGGCTGGAAACACCATATATTTT.